This T cell receptor (beta chain) was profiled in a study of CD8 T cells in ankylosing spondylitis. As concerns this clonotype: Just one base apart from a much larger clone, this may be a read error.

The V gene's germline CDR1 is MGHDK and CDR2 SYGVNS. CDR3 length equals 14 residues. Quantitative molecular-barcoded 5'-RACE generated the TCR beta libraries. TCRdb ran MiXCR on the 5' RACE reads and lists one entry per CDR3 protein. This table holds under 250,000 distinct CDR3 sequences, 7% to 10% found once. The chain uses TRBV25-1 and TRBJ2-1; no reliable D call. What was sequenced was blood, either unsorted or a sorted T cell fraction (not recorded which). The source of this sequence is a female donor with ankylosing spondylitis or in good health (not recorded which). The CDR3 nucleotides are TGTGCCAACAGTGAGGAACAGCCCTACAATGAGCAGTTCTTC. Translation gives CANSEEQPYNEQFF.